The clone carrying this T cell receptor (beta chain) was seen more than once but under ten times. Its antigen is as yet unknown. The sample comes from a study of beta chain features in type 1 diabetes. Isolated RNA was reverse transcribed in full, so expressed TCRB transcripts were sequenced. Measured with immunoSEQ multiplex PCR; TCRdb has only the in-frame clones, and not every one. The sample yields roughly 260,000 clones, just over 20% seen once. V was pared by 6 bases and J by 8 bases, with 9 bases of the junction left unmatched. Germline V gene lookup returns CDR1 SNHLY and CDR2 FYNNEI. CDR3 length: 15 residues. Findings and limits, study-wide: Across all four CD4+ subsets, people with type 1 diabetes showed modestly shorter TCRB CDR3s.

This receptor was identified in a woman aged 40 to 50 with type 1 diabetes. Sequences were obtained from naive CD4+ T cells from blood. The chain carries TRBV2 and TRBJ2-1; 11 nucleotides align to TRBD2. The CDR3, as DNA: TGTGCCAGCAGGGAGGGACTAGCGGATAGGGATGAGCAGTTCTTC. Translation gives CASREGLADRDEQFF.